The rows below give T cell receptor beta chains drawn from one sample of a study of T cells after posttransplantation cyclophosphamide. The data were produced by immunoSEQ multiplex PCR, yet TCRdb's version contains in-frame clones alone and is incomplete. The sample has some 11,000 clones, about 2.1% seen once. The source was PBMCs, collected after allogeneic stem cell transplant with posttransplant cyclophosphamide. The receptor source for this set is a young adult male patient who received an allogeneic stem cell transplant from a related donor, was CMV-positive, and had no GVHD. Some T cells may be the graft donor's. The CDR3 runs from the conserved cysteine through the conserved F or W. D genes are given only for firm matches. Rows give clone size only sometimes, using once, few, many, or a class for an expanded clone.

CDR3 protein: CASSIDRGPYNEQFF; CDR3 DNA: TGTGCCAGCAGCATAGACAGGGGTCCTTACAATGAGCAGTTCTTC; J gene: TRBJ2-1; D gene: TRBD1; clone size: few; V gene: TRBV7-3
CDR3 protein: CAISAAGTRDYEQYF; CDR3 DNA: TGTGCCATCAGTGCAGCCGGGACACGGGACTACGAGCAGTACTTC; J gene: TRBJ2-7; D gene: .; clone size: .; V gene: TRBV10-3
CDR3 protein: CASSPLEAAKNIQYF; CDR3 DNA: TGTGCCAGCTCACCCCTTGAAGCCGCCAAAAACATTCAGTACTTC; J gene: TRBJ2-4; D gene: .; clone size: few; V gene: TRBV18
CDR3 protein: CASSLLRAQYF; CDR3 DNA: TGTGCCAGCAGCCTGCTCCGGGCCCAGTACTTC; J gene: TRBJ2-5; D gene: .; clone size: few; V gene: TRBV21-1
CDR3 protein: CASSLNRGGTRSKNIQYF; CDR3 DNA: TGTGCCAGCAGCCTGAACAGGGGAGGGACTAGATCCAAAAACATTCAGTACTTC; J gene: TRBJ2-4; D gene: .; clone size: .; V gene: TRBV2
CDR3 protein: CASRPKPLGTVQETQYF; CDR3 DNA: TGTGCCAGCAGGCCTAAACCCCTCGGGACAGTGCAAGAGACCCAGTACTTC; J gene: TRBJ2-5; D gene: TRBD1; clone size: few; V gene: TRBV28
CDR3 protein: CASSLEAGGPGEQYF; CDR3 DNA: TGCGCCAGCAGCTTGGAAGCGGGGGGGCCGGGCGAGCAGTACTTC; J gene: TRBJ2-7; D gene: TRBD2; clone size: .; V gene: TRBV5-1
CDR3 protein: CASSLSYWGLGEKLFF; CDR3 DNA: TGTGCCAGCAGTTTAAGTTATTGGGGGCTCGGGGAAAAACTGTTTTTT; J gene: TRBJ1-4; D gene: .; clone size: few; V gene: TRBV27
CDR3 protein: CASSADRGGTGELFF; CDR3 DNA: TGTGCCAGCAGCGCCGACAGGGGCGGCACCGGGGAGCTGTTTTTT; J gene: TRBJ2-2; D gene: TRBD1; clone size: .; V gene: TRBV7-3
CDR3 protein: CASSLRASGGAIQETQYF; CDR3 DNA: TGCGCCAGCAGCTTGAGGGCTAGCGGGGGGGCCATTCAAGAGACCCAGTACTTC; J gene: TRBJ2-5; D gene: TRBD2; clone size: few; V gene: TRBV5-1
CDR3 protein: CASSYGGSGYGNTIYF; CDR3 DNA: TGTGCCAGCAGTTATGGTGGTTCGGGGTACGGAAACACCATATATTTT; J gene: TRBJ1-3; D gene: .; clone size: .; V gene: TRBV6-6
CDR3 protein: CASRVDFTEAFF; CDR3 DNA: TGTGCCAGCAGGGTTGACTTTACTGAAGCTTTCTTT; J gene: TRBJ1-1; D gene: .; clone size: few; V gene: TRBV28